Presented here are 16 T cell receptor beta chains from one specimen sequenced in a study of beta chain features in type 1 diabetes. Overall study results and limits: TCRB CDR3s were moderately but significantly shorter in Type 1 diabetes patients in all four CD4+ subsets.

The antigens for these receptors are not known. What was sequenced were expressed TCRB transcripts, since all of the isolated RNA had been reverse transcribed. Measured with immunoSEQ multiplex PCR; TCRdb has only the in-frame clones, and not every one. The repertoire includes over 650,000 clones, about 14% of them detected once, and less than 0.04% sits in the top ten. Sequencing was done on a sample of naive CD4+ T cells from blood. All receptors derive from a man aged 18 to 30 with type 1 diabetes.

This clone has just a few counts. The V call is TRBV6-5, the J call TRBJ2-7, with TRBD2 identical over 7 bases. This CDR3 is built from 15 residues. Germline lookup yields CDR1 MNHEY and CDR2 SVGAGI. Unmatched junction bases numbered 11, after V lost 6 bases and J lost 3 bases. CDR3 amino acids: CASSQSGTGLYEQYF. The CDR3 nucleotides read TGTGCCAGCAGCCAGAGCGGGACGGGCCTCTACGAGCAGTACTTC.

The V call is TRBV5-6, the J call TRBJ1-2; D gene unclear. This CDR3 contains 15 residues. The V end was cut by 3 bases, the J end by 1 base, with 13 bases between. Looked up from germline, CDR1 is SGHDT and CDR2 is YYEEEE. CDR3 region: CASSSLQQFNYGYTF. For the CDR3, the DNA is TGTGCCAGCAGCTCGCTCCAACAGTTTAACTATGGCTACACCTTC.

This clone has only a few counts. The V and J genes are TRBV6-6 and TRBJ2-7; D gene ambiguous. This CDR3 is built from 12 residues. Germline values: CDR1 MNHNY, CDR2 SVGAGI (reference sequence). Trimming took 7 bases from V and 1 from J, leaving 8 bases between them. The CDR3 coding sequence is TGTGCCAGCATTAAAGGGTCCTACGAGCAGTACTTC. This sequence encodes CASIKGSYEQYF.

The chain has TRBV12-5 and TRBJ1-5; the D is unclear. This CDR3 has 17 amino acids. Germline CDR1 reads LGHNT; CDR2 reads FRNRAP. Deletions cut 0 bases from V and 3 bases from J, with 15 bases between. CDR3 nucleotide sequence: TGTGCTAGTGGTTTGGTAGGAGGGAAGGGCCTCAATCAGCCCCAGCATTTT. As protein: CASGLVGGKGLNQPQHF.

This chain joins TRBV29-1 and TRBJ2-7; 9 nucleotides line up with TRBD1. Trimming at V came to 7 bases and at J to 5 bases, leaving 9 bases not matched to a gene. The CDR3 covers 13 residues. Germline loops: CDR1 SQVTM, CDR2 ANQGSEA. This chain's CDR3 is CSAETDRGNEQYF. In DNA, the CDR3 is TGCAGCGCCGAAACGGACAGGGGCAACGAGCAGTACTTC.

The chain couples TRBV30 to TRBJ2-1; 7 bases agree with TRBD2. The CDR3 runs 12 residues. CDR1 and CDR2 (germline): GTSNPN, SVGIG (reference sequence). The CDR3 DNA follows: TGTGGAGGCGGGAGCTCCTACAATGAGCAGTTCTTC. Encoded protein: CGGGSSYNEQFF. The full variable domain, rest sourced from reference TRBV30 and TRBJ2-1, is SQTIHQWPATLVQPVGSPLSLECTVEGTSNPNLYWYRQAAGRGLQLLFYSVGIGQISSEVPQNLSASRPQDRQFILSSKKLLLSDSGFYLCGGGSSYNEQFFGPGTRLTVL.

The chain carries TRBV9 and TRBJ1-2; D remains unclear. The CDR3 consists of 14 residues. Trimming cost V 4 bases and J 3 bases, with 13 bases left between them. Germline values: CDR1 SGDLS, CDR2 YYNGEE. The CDR3 spells CASSPSADYYGYTF. The CDR3 bases are TGTGCCAGCAGCCCGTCCGCAGACTACTATGGCTACACCTTC. The full variable domain, in which reference TRBV9 and TRBJ1-2 provide the parts outside the CDR3, is DSGVTQTPKHLITATGQRVTLRCSPRSGDLSVYWYQQSLDQGLQFLIQYYNGEERAKGNILERFSAQQFPDLHSELNLSSLELGDSALYFCASSPSADYYGYTFGSGTRLTVV.

This clone was counted between two and nine times. The rearrangement joins TRBV29-1 to TRBJ2-3; 11 nucleotides line up with TRBD1. The V segment lost 3 bases and the J segment 3 bases; nucleotides outside the gene matches: 2. This CDR3 comprises 14 residues. From germline, CDR1 is SQVTM and CDR2 ANQGSEA. The CDR3 DNA is TGCAGCGTTGACGGGACAGGGGGTACAGATACGCAGTATTTT. Its translation is CSVDGTGGTDTQYF.

CDR3 region: CASSYGASNTEAFF. In DNA form, the CDR3 reads TGTGCCAGCAGTTACGGGGCATCGAACACTGAAGCTTTCTTT. The genes are TRBV6-6 and TRBJ1-1, with TRBD1 as a possible D gene (5 bases). Trimming removed 2 bases at V and 1 base at J, with 8 bases between. This CDR3 region has 14 residues. CDR1 and CDR2 from the germline V gene are MNHNY and SVGAGI (reference sequence).

Only a few counts were recorded for this clone. The chain is built from TRBV5-4 and TRBJ1-6, with 7 positions matching TRBD1. The CDR3 loop spans 15 amino acids. Germline CDR1 is SGHNT and CDR2 is YYREEE (reference sequence). Germline trimming cut 5 bases from V and 8 bases from J; bases unmatched to any gene: 10. CDR3 sequence reads: CASRDRQGWDSPLHF. As DNA, the CDR3 is TGTGCCAGCAGGGATAGACAGGGCTGGGATTCACCCCTCCACTTT.

This clone was detected a few times. The chain uses TRBV7-2 and TRBJ1-1; no definite D call. V was cut by 3 bases and J by 1 base, with 9 bases left in between. The CDR3 is 14 amino acids. Germline values: CDR1 SGHTA, CDR2 FQGNSA. In nucleotides, the CDR3 is TGTGCCAGCAGCTTTTTCGGCCCGAACACTGAAGCTTTCTTT. Protein product: CASSFFGPNTEAFF. Complete variable domain (other parts from reference TRBV7-2 and TRBJ1-1): GAGVSQSPSNKVTEKGKDVELRCDPISGHTALYWYRQSLGQGLEFLIYFQGNSAPDKSGLPSDRFSAERTGGSVSTLTIQRTQQEDSAVYLCASSFFGPNTEAFFGQGTRLTVV.

The rearrangement joins TRBV20-1 to TRBJ2-1; D unclear. Per germline, CDR1 DFQATT and CDR2 SNEGSKA (reference sequence). V lost 6 bases, J lost 9 bases, and 12 bases lay in between. This CDR3 region has 11 residues. The CDR3 DNA reads TGCAGTGCCCCACTGTCTAGTGAGCAGTTCTTC. It translates to CSAPLSSEQFF.

This chain connects TRBV28 to TRBJ2-7; 8 positions agree with TRBD1. V shed 5 bases, J shed 5 bases, and the junction held 8 bases outside the gene matches. Germline CDR1 reads MDHEN; CDR2 reads SYDVKM. The CDR3 is 14 residues long. DNA for the CDR3: TGTGCCAGCAGTCAAGGACAGGGCTGGCACGAGCAGTACTTC. Its protein is CASSQGQGWHEQYF.

This sequence joins TRBV28 and TRBJ1-1; no clear D. Trimming removed 2 bases at V and 6 bases at J, with 10 bases between. The CDR3 loop spans 13 amino acids. Germline CDR1 reads MDHEN; CDR2 reads SYDVKM. Here the CDR3 DNA reads TGTGCCAGCAGTTTAGGATGGTTGCCTGAAGCTTTCTTT. The encoded protein is CASSLGWLPEAFF. Filled out from reference TRBV28 and TRBJ1-1, the complete variable domain reads DVKVTQSSRYLVKRTGEKVFLECVQDMDHENMFWYRQDPGLGLRLIYFSYDVKMKEKGDIPEGYSVSREKKERFSLILESASTNQTSMYLCASSLGWLPEAFFGQGTRLTVV.

This clone was seen a few times. The V call is TRBV5-1, the J call TRBJ2-1; tentatively, D is TRBD1 or TRBD2 (5 bases each). The CDR3 runs to 16 residues. Deletions cut 6 bases from V and 0 bases from J, with 16 bases between. Germline-derived CDR1 and CDR2 are SGHRS and YFSETQ. The CDR3 spells CASTLRSGSSYNEQFF. Here the CDR3 DNA reads TGCGCCAGCACTCTTCGTTCAGGGAGCTCCTACAATGAGCAGTTCTTC.

The chain carries TRBV6-5 and TRBJ2-7, with a weak D call TRBD1 (6 bases). This CDR3 contains 16 residues. V was trimmed by 0 bases and J by 3 bases, leaving 15 bases between them. The germline V gene encodes CDR1 MNHEY and CDR2 SVGAGI. The CDR3 spells CASSYSWTEKFYEQYF. The CDR3 nucleotides read TGTGCCAGCAGTTACTCGTGGACAGAGAAGTTCTACGAGCAGTACTTC.